The clone carrying this T cell receptor beta chain has just a few counts. Its matching antigen is unknown. In germline, CDR1 is KGHSH, CDR2 LQKENI. The CDR3 totals 16 residues. The junction had 5 bases not matched to a gene; V was cut back by 3 bases and J by 5 bases. This sample was included in a study of cytomegalovirus exposure and HLA in healthy donors. Study-wide results and caveats: Earlier results showed most TCR beta V segments being productive about 87% or about 30% of the time. The authors later linked a missense DCLRE1C variant to TCR beta V- and J-gene trimming.

Amplification used 60 Vbeta primers and 13 Jbeta primers. Per the original data handling: Later, some 75 million unique TCR beta chains were counted in an analysis, and approximately 10 million of them were shared. Clones were read by immunoSEQ multiplex PCR, and TCRdb kept only the in-frame ones, dropping some. V and J calls and clone size are copied from that table; D and trimming were computed from the DNA. In the table there are about 200,000 clones, over 80% of which are singletons. The chain joins TRBV18 to TRBJ2-5, with 14 bases aligning to TRBD2. This sequence originates from a man aged 40-49 years in good health and CMV-seropositive. The sample taken for sequencing was PBMCs. CDR3 DNA: TGTGCCAGCTCACCGGGACTAGCGGGGGCCGGCGAGACCCAGTACTTC. Protein product: CASSPGLAGAGETQYF.